This T cell receptor beta chain comes out of a study of blood T cell repertoires in COVID-19. The CDR3 runs 16 residues. Deletions cut 4 bases from V and 8 bases from J, with 21 bases between. Looked up from germline, CDR1 is SGHRS and CDR2 is YFSETQ. The table came from immunoSEQ multiplex PCR; TCRdb's copy has only in-frame clones and leaves some out. In the table there are roughly 180,000 clones, about 88% of which are singletons. This clone appeared a few times. Sequencing was done on a sample of peripheral blood. This receptor was obtained from a woman in her forties or fifties with COVID-19, enrolled during active disease. The chain recombines TRBV5-1 with TRBJ1-4, with D possibly TRBD1 on 6 matching bases. The CDR3 here is CASSAGWAAQGEKLFF. The CDR3 DNA reads TGCGCCAGCAGCGCCGGGTGGGCGGCGCAGGGGGAAAAACTGTTTTTT.